This TCR beta chain is drawn from a study of OX40 agonist ivuxolimab in advanced cancers. Looking at the study overall: From about 20 to 80 years was the age range, with a mean of approximately 63 years, and over 70% were male. Whole-study results and caveats: In general, CD8+ T cells held more expanded clones than CD4+ did, on average.

As for this clone: As yet, its antigen is unknown.

Some clones are missing from TCRdb's copy, which holds only in-frame ones; the method was immunoSEQ multiplex PCR. The sample holds 70,000 or so clones; around 91% are singletons and the top ten take around 0.92%. Germline V gene lookup returns CDR1 SGHNT and CDR2 YYREEE (reference sequence). V lost 1 base, J lost 1 base, and 9 bases lay in between. CDR3 size: 15 residues. Sequenced material: CD4+ or CD8+ T cells sorted from blood, taken in a trial of the OX40 agonist ivuxolimab. The chain employs TRBV5-4 and TRBJ2-1, with TRBD2 as a possible D gene (6 bases). This TCR came from an adult with an advanced solid tumor such as melanoma, head and neck, liver or kidney cancer. The CDR3 is CASSLRRDSYNEQFF. The DNA for the CDR3 is TGTGCCAGCAGCTTGAGGCGGGATTCCTACAATGAGCAGTTCTTC.